This passage covers 17 T cell receptor beta chains from one sample sequenced in a study of T cells in Graves' hyperthyroidism and ophthalmopathy. RNA transcripts gave rise to amplified TCR beta CDR3 regions. The study used the HTBI primer set for a first-round RT-PCR of the TCR CDR3. TCRdb fed the multiplex PCR reads into MiXCR, producing one record per CDR3 protein. This sample carries about 290,000 distinct CDR3 sequences, about 14% of them seen once, and the ten largest clones take almost 8%. The sequenced sample was blood. Receptors originate from a young woman with Graves' hyperthyroidism that later progressed to Graves' ophthalmopathy.

The V gene is TRBV3-1, the J gene TRBJ1-2, with 7 positions matching TRBD1. The CDR3 consists of 14 residues. CDR1 and CDR2 (germline): LGHDT, YNNKEL (reference sequence). Trimming removed 6 bases from V and 3 bases from J; junction bases left unmatched: 7. CDR3 in DNA: TGTGCCAGCAGTGCTCAACAGGGGTACTATGGCTACACCTTC. Residues: CASSAQQGYYGYTF.

This clonotype was picked up many times. The V gene is TRBV11-3, the J gene TRBJ2-1; 7 nucleotides line up with TRBD2. In germline, CDR1 is SGHNT, CDR2 YENEEA. The CDR3 has 14 residues. The trim removed 0 bases at V and 12 bases at J, leaving 8 bases unmatched. Here the CDR3 DNA reads TGTGCCAGCAGCTTAGATCGGTCAGCGGGATTGCAGTTCTTC. Residues: CASSLDRSAGLQFF.

This clonotype showed up many times. The chain couples TRBV6-1 to TRBJ2-3; tentatively, D is TRBD2 (6 bases). V gave up 5 bases and J gave up 10 bases, with 13 bases separating them. The CDR3 covers 12 residues. Germline V lookup: CDR1 MNHNS, CDR2 SASEGT. In nucleotides, the CDR3 is TGTGCCAGCAGTAGTTCCGGGGGTCCGCAGTATTTT. It is translated as CASSSSGGPQYF.

This clonotype showed up many times. The chain carries TRBV29-1 and TRBJ2-7; D is possibly TRBD1 or TRBD2 (6 bases each). Trimming took off 6 bases at V and 8 bases at J, with 17 bases between the two ends. This CDR3 comprises 12 residues. Germline lookup yields CDR1 SQVTM and CDR2 ANQGSEA. CDR3 amino acids: CSVEDTGAQQYF. The CDR3 coding sequence is TGCAGCGTGGAGGATACGGGGGCACAGCAGTACTTC.

This clonotype was observed many times. The chain carries TRBV11-2 and TRBJ2-3; tentatively, D is TRBD2 (6 bases). CDR1 and CDR2 (germline): SGHAT, FQNNGV. V was cut by 5 bases and J by 5 bases, with 17 bases left in between. The CDR3 runs 15 residues. The CDR3 reads CASSARWRGGDTQYF. Written as DNA, the CDR3 is TGTGCCAGCAGCGCAAGATGGAGGGGAGGAGATACGCAGTATTTT.

CDR3 region: CASRHNRLAGGTDTQYF. In DNA form, the CDR3 reads TGCGCCAGCAGACATAACAGACTAGCGGGAGGCACAGATACGCAGTATTTT. The genes are TRBV4-1 and TRBJ2-3, with 12 bases aligning to TRBD2. The V segment lost 6 bases and the J segment 1 base; nucleotides outside the gene matches: 8. Germline V gives CDR1 MGHRA, CDR2 YSYEKL. CDR3 length equals 17 residues.

Ten or more counts support this clonotype. V and J are TRBV6-1 and TRBJ2-6, with 9 nucleotides matching TRBD1. CDR1 MNHNS and CDR2 SASEGT come from the germline V gene. This CDR3 comprises 16 residues. Trimming at V came to 7 bases and at J to 4 bases, leaving 8 bases not matched to a gene. The CDR3 is CASNPGTGRGANVLTF. The CDR3 DNA sequence: TGTGCCAGCAATCCAGGGACAGGGAGAGGGGCCAACGTCCTGACTTTC.

This clonotype has at least ten counts. The chain links TRBV7-2 to TRBJ2-5; D uncertain. There are 18 residues in the CDR3. The V end was cut by 1 base, the J end by 1 base, with 19 bases between. Germline loops: CDR1 SGHTA, CDR2 FQGNSA. CDR3 sequence (DNA): TGTGCCAGCAGCTTAGGACCCTCCGGCCGGACGTTCCAAGAGACCCAGTACTTC. Translation: CASSLGPSGRTFQETQYF.

This clonotype came up many times. V and J are TRBV28 and TRBJ1-5; 11 bases match TRBD1. The CDR3 is 19 amino acids. The trim removed 1 base at V and 9 bases at J, leaving 17 bases unmatched. Germline CDR1 reads MDHEN; CDR2 reads SYDVKM. CDR3 nucleotide sequence: TGTGCCAGCAGTTTATTTAAGGACAGGGGGCGATTAGGGGTCGGGCCCCAGCATTTT. Its translation: CASSLFKDRGRLGVGPQHF.

This clonotype was found many times. The rearrangement uses TRBV19 and TRBJ2-1; D is possibly TRBD1 (6 bases). The CDR3 spans 15 residues. Trimming removed 5 bases from V and 3 bases from J, with 14 bases in between. CDR1 and CDR2 from the germline V gene are LNHDA and SQIVND (reference sequence). The CDR3 DNA sequence: TGTGCCAGTAGTCCTCGGGGACAAGGCTACAATGAGCAGTTCTTC. The encoded protein is CASSPRGQGYNEQFF.

A few counts support this clonotype. The rearrangement links TRBV4-3 to TRBJ2-1, with 10 bases matching TRBD2. Germline V gives CDR1 LGHNA, CDR2 YSLEER. Unmatched junction bases numbered 11, after V lost 4 bases and J lost 8 bases. The CDR3 covers 16 residues. CDR3 sequence: CASSPISGRSIDEQFF. The CDR3 bases are TGCGCCAGCAGCCCTATTAGCGGGAGGTCCATCGATGAGCAGTTCTTC.

This clonotype was seen at least ten times. The J gene is TRBJ2-7, the V gene TRBV20-1; 9 bases fit TRBD2. The CDR3 spans 16 residues. V shed 3 bases, J shed 3 bases, and the junction held 12 bases outside the gene matches. CDR1 is DFQATT, CDR2 SNEGSKA, per germline (reference sequence). The CDR3 reads CSASGTASGRFYEQYF. The CDR3 DNA follows: TGCAGTGCTAGTGGGACCGCGAGCGGGAGGTTCTACGAGCAGTACTTC.

This clonotype was detected ten times or more. The genes are TRBV2 and TRBJ1-1; 7 bases fit TRBD1. V lost 6 bases, J lost 1 base, and 11 bases stayed unmatched. CDR3 length equals 16 residues. Germline lookup yields CDR1 SNHLY and CDR2 FYNNEI. The CDR3 coding sequence is TGTGCCAGCAGGCCAGCCGGGGACAGCGCGAACACTGAAGCTTTCTTT. Translation gives CASRPAGDSANTEAFF.

The chain recombines TRBV7-9 with TRBJ1-5; D unclear. This CDR3 comprises 16 residues. Per germline, CDR1 SEHNR and CDR2 FQNEAQ (reference sequence). V lost 1 base and J lost 5, with 15 bases in between. In DNA, the CDR3 is TGTGCCAGCAGCTTAGTAAGAGGAGGAAAACATCAGCCCCAGCATTTT. Its protein is CASSLVRGGKHQPQHF. The variable domain in full, with the rest retrieved from reference TRBV7-9 and TRBJ1-5, is DTGVSQNPRHKITKRGQNVTFRCDPISEHNRLYWYRQTLGQGPEFLTYFQNEAQLEKSRLLSDRFSAERPKGSFSTLEIQRTEQGDSAMYLCASSLVRGGKHQPQHFGDGTRLSIL.

This clonotype was detected many times. The chain joins TRBV18 to TRBJ2-2; D call uncertain. Per the germline V gene, CDR1 is KGHSH and CDR2 is LQKENI. V shed 3 bases and J shed 2 bases, with 10 bases lying between them. There are 15 residues in the CDR3. CDR3 coding DNA: TGTGCCAGCTCACCGGCCAGCTCCAACACCGGGGAGCTGTTTTTT. This encodes CASSPASSNTGELFF.

This clonotype was detected many times. The chain carries TRBV6-2 or TRBV6-3 and TRBJ2-1, with 14 bases that match TRBD2. From germline, CDR1 is MNHEY and CDR2 SVGEGT. V dropped 5 bases and J dropped 4; count of bases not matched to a gene: 19. The CDR3 extends over 21 amino acids. This chain's CDR3 is CASSPRGTGLAGGVEYNEQFF. The CDR3 DNA sequence: TGTGCCAGCAGTCCCCGTGGGACAGGACTAGCGGGAGGCGTAGAGTACAATGAGCAGTTCTTC.

In its sample, this clonotype was seen many times. The chain employs TRBV5-1 and TRBJ2-1; 16 nucleotides match TRBD2. CDR1 and CDR2 (germline): SGHRS, YFSETQ. The CDR3 has 18 amino acids. The V and J ends lost 4 bases and 4 bases, in that order; junction bases with no gene match: 8. The CDR3 DNA reads TGCGCCAGCAGCCCAGGGACTAGCGGGAGGGCAGGTTACAATGAGCAGTTCTTC. Protein product: CASSPGTSGRAGYNEQFF.